Following are 20 T cell receptor beta chains from one sample sequenced in a study of T cell repertoires in cytomegalovirus infection. For these TCRs, the target antigens are not known. One entry per CDR3 protein, called by TCRdb with MiXCR from the reads. The table lists about 700,000 distinct CDR3 sequences, 30% to 35% of them singletons. Sequencing used cultured PBMCs, obtained from culture after CMV antigen stimulation. These receptors were taken from a human donor in good health (CMV status not recorded). Some clones in this sample may be carry-over from other donors' samples.

This clonotype was seen only a few times. The J gene is TRBJ2-3, the V gene TRBV12-3 or TRBV12-4; D may match TRBD1 or TRBD2 (5 bases each). The CDR3 contains 14 residues. The germline V and J ends were trimmed by 8 bases and 5 bases, with 17 bases remaining between them. The CDR3 bases are TGTGCCAGCGTCGGGGCAGGGATCGTAGATACGCAGTATTTT. Translated, it gives CASVGAGIVDTQYF.

This chain links TRBV7-6 with TRBJ1-1; 7 bases fit TRBD1. Germline values: CDR1 SGHVS, CDR2 FNYEAQ. This CDR3 spans 15 amino acids. Trimming cost V 6 bases and J 3 bases; bases outside gene matches: 10. In DNA, the CDR3 is TGTGCCAGCAGTAAGGGACAGATAAGAGACACTGAAGCTTTCTTT. It encodes CASSKGQIRDTEAFF.

V gene TRBV19 combines with J gene TRBJ1-6; a possible D gene is TRBD1 (6 bases). Deletions cut 3 bases from V and 10 bases from J, with 16 bases between. In germline, CDR1 is LNHDA, CDR2 SQIVND (reference sequence). CDR3 size: 15 residues. The CDR3 nucleotides are TGTGCCAGTAGTATCTCGCGGGGGCCAGGCTCACCCCTCCACTTT. This gives the protein CASSISRGPGSPLHF.

In its sample, this clonotype was seen a few times. Here the CDR3 reads CASSQDWSNQPQHF. The CDR3 nucleotides are TGCGCCAGCAGCCAAGATTGGTCCAATCAGCCCCAGCATTTT. This sequence joins TRBV4-3 and TRBJ1-5; D is undetermined. The CDR3 runs 14 residues. Between the trimmed V and J ends, which lost 0 bases and 3 bases, there was a span of 6 bases. CDR1 is LGHNA, CDR2 YSLEER, per germline.

Only a few counts were recorded for this clonotype. This sequence joins TRBV6-6 and TRBJ2-3; D is uncertain. Germline V gene data show CDR1 as MNHNY and CDR2 as SVGAGI (reference sequence). The CDR3 runs to 13 residues. Between the trimmed V and J ends, which lost 7 bases and 2 bases, there was a span of 10 bases. The CDR3 DNA is TGTGCCAGCACCGTCCAAAACACAGATACGCAGTATTTT. Translated, it gives CASTVQNTDTQYF.

This sequence joins TRBV4-2 and TRBJ2-7; either TRBD1 or TRBD2 may fit D (5 bases each). Germline V lookup: CDR1 LGHNA, CDR2 YNFKEQ. Trimming removed 0 bases at V and 0 bases at J, with 9 bases between. The CDR3 is made up of 15 amino acids. CDR3: CASSQEGAGSYEQYF. The CDR3 DNA is TGTGCCAGCAGCCAAGAAGGGGCGGGCTCCTACGAGCAGTACTTC.

The rearrangement uses TRBV4-2 and TRBJ1-5; no definite D call. The CDR3 is made up of 15 amino acids. V lost 0 bases, J lost 6 bases, and 12 bases lay in between. From germline, CDR1 is LGHNA and CDR2 YNFKEQ. CDR3 loop: CASSQDPGSRQPQHF. CDR3 DNA sequence: TGTGCCAGCAGCCAAGATCCCGGGTCCCGTCAGCCCCAGCATTTT.

This clonotype turned up a few times. The chain links TRBV10-3 to TRBJ1-1; a weak D match, TRBD1 (5 bases). The CDR3 spans 15 residues. Per germline, CDR1 ENHRY and CDR2 SYGVKD. V lost 2 bases and J lost 5, with 15 bases in between. The CDR3 DNA follows: TGTGCCATCAGTGAGACCCGGGCGGGGCGGACTGAAGCTTTCTTT. Protein sequence: CAISETRAGRTEAFF.

The chain employs TRBV14 and TRBJ1-6, with D unresolved. Trimming took off 2 bases at V and 7 bases at J, with 0 bases between the two ends. The CDR3 extends over 11 amino acids. Germline CDR1 SGHDN, CDR2 FVKESK. CDR3 loop: CASSQNSPLHF. In DNA, the CDR3 is TGTGCCAGCAGCCAAAATTCACCCCTCCACTTT.

The sample holds many counts of this clonotype. The chain uses TRBV7-2 and TRBJ1-1, with TRBD1 matching over 7 bases. Germline V gene sequence: CDR1 SGHTA, CDR2 FQGNSA. The CDR3 sequence is 14 residues long. Losses at the gene ends were 3 bases for V and 4 bases for J; bases not matched to a gene: 5. CDR3 loop: CASSLETGFTEAFF. For the CDR3, the DNA is TGTGCCAGCAGCTTGGAGACAGGGTTCACTGAAGCTTTCTTT.

The chain uses TRBV20-1 and TRBJ2-7; TRBD1 or TRBD2 may be the D gene (6 bases each). The CDR3 is 15 residues long. Germline values: CDR1 DFQATT, CDR2 SNEGSKA (reference sequence). The germline V and J ends were trimmed by 0 bases and 3 bases, with 15 bases remaining between them. CDR3: CSARDSPGANYEQYF. For the CDR3, the DNA is TGCAGTGCTAGAGATTCCCCGGGGGCTAACTACGAGCAGTACTTC.

The rearrangement uses TRBV5-4 and TRBJ2-3; maybe TRBD1 (5 bases). Germline assignment: CDR1 SGHNT and CDR2 YYREEE (reference sequence). Trimming pared 3 bases from V and 2 bases from J, leaving 16 bases between. The CDR3 is made up of 16 amino acids. DNA for the CDR3: TGTGCCAGCAGCTCAGGCAGGGATCGGTCCACAGATACGCAGTATTTT. It codes for CASSSGRDRSTDTQYF.

A single count supports this clonotype. The chain has TRBV29-1 and TRBJ1-3; 9 bases agree with TRBD1. Germline V gene lookup returns CDR1 SQVTM and CDR2 ANQGSEA. V gave up 7 bases and J gave up 7 bases; unmatched junction bases: 5. The CDR3 is 12 amino acids. The CDR3 spells CSGPGTGNTIYF. The CDR3 DNA reads TGCAGCGGTCCCGGGACAGGGAACACCATATATTTT.

This clonotype was picked up a small number of times. The chain recombines TRBV6-6 with TRBJ2-3; no clear D gene. There are 15 residues in the CDR3. Germline assignment: CDR1 MNHNY and CDR2 SVGAGI (reference sequence). V gave up 2 bases and J gave up 0 bases, with 9 bases separating them. Written as DNA, the CDR3 is TGTGCCAGCAGTTACAAGAACCCTAGCACAGATACGCAGTATTTT. Its translation is CASSYKNPSTDTQYF.

This clonotype was seen repeatedly, ten times or more. This rearrangement joins TRBV7-2 to TRBJ2-7; 16 nucleotides agree with TRBD2. This CDR3 spans 15 amino acids. With 5 bases clipped from V and 4 bases from J, the junction kept 2 bases outside the gene matches. The germline gives CDR1 SGHTA, CDR2 FQGNSA. This CDR3 is CASSAGLAGGYEQYF. The DNA of the CDR3 is TGTGCCAGCAGCGCGGGACTAGCGGGAGGGTACGAGCAGTACTTC. Full variable domain (missing parts from reference TRBV7-2 and TRBJ2-7): GAGVSQSPSNKVTEKGKDVELRCDPISGHTALYWYRQSLGQGLEFLIYFQGNSAPDKSGLPSDRFSAERTGGSVSTLTIQRTQQEDSAVYLCASSAGLAGGYEQYFGPGTRLTVT.

The chain employs TRBV5-1 and TRBJ2-3; 12 bases agree with TRBD2. The V gene end was trimmed by 0 bases and the J gene end by 3 bases; junction bases not matched to a gene: 8. This CDR3 region has 18 residues. Germline V CDR1 and CDR2: SGHRS, YFSETQ. Here the CDR3 reads CASSLGRLAGVMTDTQYF. CDR3 nucleotide sequence: TGCGCCAGCAGCTTGGGCCGACTAGCGGGAGTCATGACAGATACGCAGTATTTT.

The chain couples TRBV12-3 or TRBV12-4 to TRBJ1-4; a possible D gene is TRBD1 (5 bases). This CDR3 contains 14 residues. V lost 4 bases to trimming and J lost 8 bases, with 14 bases between them. The CDR3 reads CASSSGFGGEKLFF. CDR3 nucleotides: TGTGCCAGCAGTTCTGGGTTCGGGGGGGAAAAACTGTTTTTT.

The rearrangement links TRBV23-1 to TRBJ2-4, with a weak D call TRBD2 (7 bases). TRBV23-1 is recorded as an ORF, its role being uncertain. The CDR3 is 20 amino acids. Deletions cut 0 bases from V and 1 base from J, with 22 bases between. The CDR3 DNA reads TGCGCCAGCAGTCAATCGTGGGGGGGGGGGCCCCAAGGGGCCAAAAACATTCAGTACTTC. Translation gives CASSQSWGGGPQGAKNIQYF.

This clonotype was detected only a few times. The J gene is TRBJ2-1, the V gene TRBV7-6, with D uncertain. This CDR3 has 16 residues. The germline CDR1 and CDR2 sequences are SGHVS and FNYEAQ. Trimming shortened V by 6 bases and J by 3 bases, and 18 bases separated the two germline ends. The DNA for the CDR3 is TGTGCCAGCAGTCACCCTCTAGGGTCGGACTACAATGAGCAGTTCTTC. It codes for CASSHPLGSDYNEQFF.

The rearrangement links TRBV6-1 to TRBJ1-2; 8 positions match TRBD1. The germline V gene has CDR1 MNHNS and CDR2 SASEGT. Trimming at V came to 5 bases and at J to 8 bases, leaving 10 bases not matched to a gene. The CDR3 is 14 residues long. The CDR3 nucleotides read TGTGCCAGCAGTCCAGACAGGGGAGTGCGGGGCTACACCTTC. Translation: CASSPDRGVRGYTF.